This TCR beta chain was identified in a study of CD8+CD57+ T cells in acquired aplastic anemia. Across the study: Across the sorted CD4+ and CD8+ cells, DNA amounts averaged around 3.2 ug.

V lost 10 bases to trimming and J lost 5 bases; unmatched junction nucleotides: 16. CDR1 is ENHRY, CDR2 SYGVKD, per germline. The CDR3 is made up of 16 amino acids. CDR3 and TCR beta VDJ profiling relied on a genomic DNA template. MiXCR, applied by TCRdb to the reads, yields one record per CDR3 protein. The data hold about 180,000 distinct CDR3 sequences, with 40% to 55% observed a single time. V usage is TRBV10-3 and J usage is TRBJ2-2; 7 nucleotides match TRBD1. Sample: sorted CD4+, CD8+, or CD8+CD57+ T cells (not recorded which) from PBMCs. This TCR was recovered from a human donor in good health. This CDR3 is CASSIRDRGTTGELFF. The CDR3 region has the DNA TGTGCCAGTAGTATCCGGGACAGAGGAACGACCGGGGAGCTGTTTTTT.